The next 23 T cell receptor beta chains were all read from a single sample in a study of lymphopenia after photon versus proton radiotherapy. Here immunoSEQ multiplex PCR was the method, and the copy in TCRdb shows in-frame clones only, minus some. The table includes approximately 160,000 clones, around nine tenths detected once. Sequenced here: peripheral blood, sampled from a patient treated with photon-based radiotherapy. These receptors came from a man aged 50-60 years with gastric cancer.

This chain joins TRBV9 and TRBJ1-1; 7 bases are shared with TRBD1. Germline assignment: CDR1 SGDLS and CDR2 YYNGEE. Trimming cost V 2 bases and J 0 bases; bases outside gene matches: 4. CDR3 length equals 15 residues. CDR3 residues: CASSVTGTVNTEAFF. The DNA for the CDR3 is TGTGCCAGCAGCGTGACCGGGACAGTGAACACTGAAGCTTTCTTT. Full variable domain (outside the CDR3, taken from reference TRBV9 and TRBJ1-1): DSGVTQTPKHLITATGQRVTLRCSPRSGDLSVYWYQQSLDQGLQFLIQYYNGEERAKGNILERFSAQQFPDLHSELNLSSLELGDSALYFCASSVTGTVNTEAFFGQGTRLTVV.

The rearrangement joins TRBV2 to TRBJ2-3; possibly TRBD1 for D (6 bases). Germline lookup yields CDR1 SNHLY and CDR2 FYNNEI. V lost 3 bases to trimming and J lost 1 base, with 8 bases between them. The CDR3 has 14 amino acids. Here the CDR3 reads CASSESGGTDTQYF. CDR3 coding DNA: TGTGCCAGCAGTGAGTCAGGGGGCACAGATACGCAGTATTTT. Full variable domain (outside the CDR3, taken from reference TRBV2 and TRBJ2-3): EPEVTQTPSHQVTQMGQEVILRCVPISNHLYFYWYRQILGQKVEFLVSFYNNEISEKSEIFDDQFSVERPDGSNFTLKIRSTKLEDSAMYFCASSESGGTDTQYFGPGTRLTVL.

The V call is TRBV9, the J call TRBJ2-3; perhaps TRBD1 as D (5 bases). CDR3 length: 14 amino acids. Germline V gene sequence: CDR1 SGDLS, CDR2 YYNGEE. The V gene lost 3 bases and the J gene lost 0 bases, with 8 bases spanning the gap. The CDR3 sequence is CASSARQSTDTQYF. The CDR3 DNA is TGTGCCAGCAGCGCCCGACAGAGCACAGATACGCAGTATTTT. Variable domain in full (rest from reference TRBV9 and TRBJ2-3): DSGVTQTPKHLITATGQRVTLRCSPRSGDLSVYWYQQSLDQGLQFLIQYYNGEERAKGNILERFSAQQFPDLHSELNLSSLELGDSALYFCASSARQSTDTQYFGPGTRLTVL.

This clone was recorded once. This chain joins TRBV4-3 and TRBJ2-1, with unresolved D. In germline, CDR1 is LGHNA, CDR2 YSLEER. V dropped 1 base and J dropped 7 bases, with 14 bases sitting between them. This CDR3 has 15 residues. This chain's CDR3 is CASSQGVLPPNEQFF. The DNA of the CDR3 is TGCGCCAGCAGCCAAGGGGTTCTGCCTCCAAATGAGCAGTTCTTC.

J is TRBJ2-7 and V is TRBV28; D is uncertain. The CDR3 consists of 12 residues. V was cut by 4 bases and J by 1 base, with 5 bases left in between. In germline, CDR1 is MDHEN, CDR2 SYDVKM. CDR3 region: CASSSASYEQYF. The CDR3 nucleotides are TGTGCCAGCAGTTCGGCTTCCTACGAGCAGTACTTC.

The chain joins TRBV5-1 to TRBJ1-1, with 10 bases identical to TRBD1. The ends lost 4 bases at V and 8 bases at J; junction bases unmatched: 11. This CDR3 has 15 amino acids. Germline values: CDR1 SGHRS, CDR2 YFSETQ. CDR3 loop: CASSGPTGGSAEAFF. The CDR3 nucleotides read TGCGCCAGCAGCGGCCCGACAGGGGGCAGCGCCGAAGCTTTCTTT.

The V call is TRBV29-1, the J call TRBJ1-3; D may be TRBD1 (6 bases). This CDR3 spans 15 amino acids. CDR1 and CDR2 from the germline V gene are SQVTM and ANQGSEA. V gave up 7 bases and J gave up 4 bases, with 20 bases separating them. The CDR3 sequence is CSATQGLGSGNTIYF. Written as DNA, the CDR3 is TGCAGCGCCACCCAGGGGTTAGGGTCCGGAAACACCATATATTTT.

This clone was recorded only once. The V call is TRBV19, the J call TRBJ2-5; D is uncertain. Germline CDR1 is LNHDA and CDR2 is SQIVND (reference sequence). V lost 4 bases and J 6 bases, leaving 12 bases between the germline ends. The CDR3 extends over 13 amino acids. The CDR3 loop is CASSNTLVQTQYF. CDR3 nucleotide sequence: TGTGCCAGTAGTAACACCCTGGTACAGACCCAGTACTTC.

The chain combines TRBV6-6 with TRBJ2-7; D is perhaps TRBD1 or TRBD2 (5 bases each). There are 14 residues in the CDR3. Germline CDR1 MNHNY, CDR2 SVGAGI (reference sequence). V was trimmed by 1 base and J by 3 bases, leaving 10 bases between them. This CDR3 reads CASSYLGPLYEQYF. The CDR3 nucleotides read TGTGCCAGCAGTTACTTGGGACCCCTCTACGAGCAGTACTTC.

This rearrangement joins TRBV28 to TRBJ1-2; D is unclear. Germline assignment: CDR1 MDHEN and CDR2 SYDVKM. V dropped 5 bases and J dropped 7 bases, with 11 bases sitting between them. This CDR3 is 12 amino acids long. The DNA of the CDR3 is TGTGCCAGCAGTGAGACCCTGGCTGGCTACACCTTC. Translated: CASSETLAGYTF.

The gene calls are TRBV29-1 and TRBJ1-1; TRBD1 matches at 7 bases. The CDR3 is made up of 13 amino acids. The V gene's germline CDR1 is SQVTM and CDR2 ANQGSEA. The V segment lost 4 bases and the J segment 10 bases; nucleotides outside the gene matches: 12. The CDR3 loop reads CSVGGGGTPGAFF. The CDR3 DNA reads TGCAGCGTTGGGGGAGGGGGCACCCCTGGAGCTTTCTTT.

This chain joins TRBV15 and TRBJ2-7, with 7 bases that match TRBD1. Trimming removed 0 bases from V and 10 bases from J; junction bases left unmatched: 6. The germline gives CDR1 LNHNV, CDR2 YYDKDF (reference sequence). CDR3 size: 13 residues. CDR3 amino acids: CATSRDRTGRQYF. For the CDR3, the DNA is TGTGCCACCAGCAGAGACCGGACAGGTCGACAGTACTTC. The whole variable domain, filled in from reference TRBV15 and TRBJ2-7, reads DAMVIQNPRYQVTQFGKPVTLSCSQTLNHNVMYWYQQKSSQAPKLLFHYYDKDFNNEADTPDNFQSRRPNTSFCFLDIRSPGLGDTAMYLCATSRDRTGRQYFGPGTRLTVT.

This chain joins TRBV30 and TRBJ1-2; no clear D. CDR1 is GTSNPN, CDR2 SVGIG, per germline (reference sequence). The CDR3 length is 14 residues. V was trimmed by 0 bases and J by 8 bases, leaving 16 bases between them. The CDR3 here is CAWSVIGQYGGYTF. DNA of the CDR3: TGTGCCTGGAGTGTAATCGGGCAATACGGGGGCTACACCTTC.

This clone was recorded once. The V gene is TRBV5-1, the J gene TRBJ2-1; possible D gene TRBD1, 5 bases. This CDR3 contains 17 residues. Germline V CDR1 and CDR2: SGHRS, YFSETQ. Trimming took 3 bases from V and 3 from J, leaving 19 bases between them. CDR3 amino acids: CASSSLPQGPLYNEQFF. As DNA, the CDR3 is TGCGCCAGCAGCTCCTTACCGCAGGGTCCGCTCTACAATGAGCAGTTCTTC. The full variable domain, completed using reference TRBV5-1 and TRBJ2-1, is KAGVTQTPRYLIKTRGQQVTLSCSPISGHRSVSWYQQTPGQGLQFLFEYFSETQRNKGNFPGRFSGRQFSNSRSEMNVSTLELGDSALYLCASSSLPQGPLYNEQFFGPGTRLTVL.

The chain couples TRBV4-3 to TRBJ2-3; no definite D call. The CDR3 contains 12 residues. Germline CDR1 reads LGHNA; CDR2 reads YSLEER. V shed 2 bases and J shed 6 bases, with 6 bases lying between them. CDR3 DNA: TGCGCCAGCAGCCAAAGTGGGGATACGCAGTATTTT. It codes for CASSQSGDTQYF.

This chain uses TRBV11-3 with TRBJ2-1, with D tentatively TRBD2 (6 bases). Germline CDR1 SGHNT, CDR2 YENEEA. V shed 4 bases and J shed 10 bases, with 17 bases lying between them. The CDR3 runs 14 residues. CDR3 in amino acids: CASSSAGGVWEQFF. The DNA for the CDR3 is TGTGCCAGCAGCTCCGCCGGAGGGGTATGGGAGCAGTTCTTC.

V usage is TRBV19 and J usage is TRBJ2-1, with 8 bases lining up with TRBD2. CDR1 is LNHDA and CDR2 is SQIVND in the germline V gene (reference sequence). The CDR3 loop spans 14 amino acids. The V segment lost 6 bases and the J segment 7 bases; nucleotides outside the gene matches: 8. The DNA for the CDR3 is TGTGCCAGTAGACCCCGGGGGGGAGGGAATGAGCAGTTCTTC. Translating gives CASRPRGGGNEQFF.

In DNA form, the CDR3 reads TGTGCCAGCAGTTCCCCGGGGGAAAAACTGTTTTTT. Its translation is CASSSPGEKLFF. The V and J genes are TRBV6-6 and TRBJ1-4; no reliable D call. Looked up from germline, CDR1 is MNHNY and CDR2 is SVGAGI (reference sequence). Trimming cost V 4 bases and J 8 bases, with 8 bases left between them. This CDR3 region has 12 residues.

This clone was detected once. This chain uses TRBV6-6 with TRBJ2-3; tentative D call: TRBD2 (6 bases). CDR1 is MNHNY, CDR2 SVGAGI, per germline (reference sequence). The CDR3 is made up of 14 amino acids. V lost 5 bases, J lost 4 bases, and 13 bases lay in between. The CDR3 bases are TGTGCCAGCAGTCCCATGACTAGTGCAGATACGCAGTATTTT. Its protein product is CASSPMTSADTQYF.

In the case of this clone: At one end, the junction sequence differs from germline, possibly due to a read error. The rearrangement uses TRBV10-2 and TRBJ2-3; 7 positions match TRBD2. CDR3 length equals 13 residues. Germline lookup yields CDR1 WSHSY and CDR2 SAAADI. CDR3: CASNEGGPDTQYF. Written as DNA, the CDR3 is TGCGCCAGCAATGAGGGAGGGCCGGATACGCAGTATTTT.

The V gene is TRBV6-5, the J gene TRBJ1-5; D not resolved. The CDR3 sequence is 12 residues long. The V end was cut by 8 bases, the J end by 5 bases, with 10 bases between. CDR1 is MNHEY and CDR2 is SVGAGI in the germline V gene. The CDR3 region has the DNA TGTGCCAGCTCTCACGGAGATCAGCCCCAGCATTTT. It yields the protein CASSHGDQPQHF.

The V and J genes are TRBV5-6 and TRBJ2-7; weak D call: TRBD1 (6 bases). V lost 4 bases, J lost 10 bases, and 12 bases lay in between. CDR1 and CDR2 (germline): SGHDT, YYEEEE. The CDR3 consists of 11 residues. The CDR3 nucleotides read TGTGCCAGCAGCGGCAAGGGGGTACAGTACTTC. Protein: CASSGKGVQYF.

The chain has TRBV9 and TRBJ2-5, with 7 bases lining up with TRBD1. Germline loops: CDR1 SGDLS, CDR2 YYNGEE. The CDR3 contains 15 residues. V dropped 0 bases and J dropped 5; count of bases not matched to a gene: 7. The CDR3 bases are TGTGCCAGCAGCGTAGAGGCAGGGGGTGGGGAGACCCAGTACTTC. The encoded protein is CASSVEAGGGETQYF.